Listed below are T cell receptor beta chains from one sample, sequenced in a study of cytomegalovirus exposure and HLA in healthy donors. Clones were sequenced by immunoSEQ multiplex PCR, and TCRdb holds only the in-frame ones, with some missing. Among some 200,000 clones listed, around 79% were seen once. The sample taken for sequencing was PBMCs. All receptors derive from a man in his late teens or twenties in good health and CMV-seronegative. Each CDR3 is given with its conserved first and last residue. The D gene is left open where the match is weak. Expanded clones are given a class, and other clones once, few, many or no size at all.

TRBJ1-3,TRBV30,.,.,CAWSVMYQNTIYF,TGTGCCTGGAGTGTTATGTATCAGAACACCATATATTTT
TRBJ2-3,TRBV29-1,.,TRBD2,CSGTSGRAFADTQYF,TGCAGCGGGACTAGCGGGAGGGCTTTTGCGGATACGCAGTATTTT
TRBJ2-4,TRBV9,.,.,CASSDRDILPGEDKNIQYF,TGTGCCAGCAGCGACCGGGACATCCTTCCAGGAGAGGACAAAAACATTCAGTACTTC
TRBJ2-6,TRBV9,.,TRBD1,CASSVGGTGDSGANVLTF,TGTGCCAGCAGCGTAGGGGGGACAGGGGACTCTGGGGCCAACGTCCTGACTTTC
TRBJ1-6,TRBV30,.,TRBD1,CAWSVRGQGVSPLHF,TGTGCCTGGAGTGTTCGGGGACAGGGAGTTTCACCCCTCCACTTT
TRBJ1-1,TRBV11-3,.,.,CASSLNSLNTEAFF,TGTGCCAGCAGCTTGAACAGCTTGAACACTGAAGCTTTCTTT
TRBJ2-7,TRBV5-6,.,.,CASSSHYEQYF,TGTGCCAGCAGCTCCCACTACGAGCAGTACTTC
TRBJ2-7,TRBV19,.,.,CASSLTGSYEQYF,TGTGCCAGTAGTCTTACAGGTTCCTACGAGCAGTACTTC
TRBJ1-4,TRBV7-3,.,.,CASSVGRGEKLFF,TGTGCCAGCAGCGTTGGCCGCGGGGAAAAACTGTTTTTT
TRBJ2-5,TRBV28,.,.,CASSLAGQGGETQYF,TGTGCCAGCAGTTTAGCCGGACAGGGAGGGGAGACCCAGTACTTC
TRBJ2-7,TRBV19,.,TRBD1,CASSRTGGADEQYF,TGTGCCAGTAGTCGGACAGGGGGCGCGGACGAGCAGTACTTC
TRBJ1-1,TRBV6-4,.,.,CASSEHGGRTEAFF,TGTGCCAGCAGTGAACACGGAGGGCGAACTGAAGCTTTCTTT
TRBJ2-7,TRBV28,.,.,CASSGPGSYEQYF,TGTGCCAGCAGCGGTCCCGGGTCCTACGAGCAGTACTTC
TRBJ2-1,TRBV5-8,once,.,CASSNRQGFYNEQFF,TGTGCCAGCAGCAATCGGCAGGGGTTCTACAATGAGCAGTTCTTC
TRBJ2-7,TRBV5-6,.,.,CASSLASGPHGQYF,TGTGCCAGCAGCTTGGCCAGTGGGCCTCACGGGCAGTACTTC
TRBJ1-3,TRBV7-2,.,.,CASSSSSGGNTIYF,TGTGCCAGCAGCTCTTCCTCCGGGGGAAACACCATATATTTT
TRBJ2-3,TRBV20-1,.,.,CSAPTYDTQYF,TGCAGTGCCCCTACCTATGATACGCAGTATTTT
TRBJ2-3,TRBV10-3,.,TRBD2,CAISQTSGGTDTQYF,TGTGCCATCAGTCAGACTAGCGGGGGGACAGATACGCAGTATTTT
TRBJ1-1,TRBV6-5,.,.,CASSYGWQSGTEAFF,TGTGCCAGCAGTTACGGCTGGCAGTCCGGGACTGAAGCTTTCTTT
TRBJ2-7,TRBV28,once,TRBD1,CASKDSDRVRIHEQYF,TGTGCCAGCAAGGACTCGGACAGGGTACGGATCCACGAGCAGTACTTC
TRBJ2-2,TRBV11-1,.,TRBD1,CASTTGGREAGELFF,TGTGCCAGCACTACAGGGGGTAGGGAGGCCGGGGAGCTGTTTTTT
TRBJ2-1,TRBV7-8,.,TRBD2,CASSSGTSGYSYNEQFF,TGTGCCAGCAGCTCCGGGACTAGCGGTTACTCCTACAATGAGCAGTTCTTC
TRBJ1-5,TRBV15,.,.,CATSGGTASNQPQHF,TGTGCCACCAGCGGGGGGACTGCTAGCAATCAGCCCCAGCATTTT
TRBJ2-7,TRBV5-1,.,TRBD2,CASSFSGRENEQYF,TGCGCCAGCAGCTTCAGCGGGAGAGAGAACGAGCAGTACTTC
TRBJ2-3,TRBV6-5,.,TRBD1,CASSRGTGSTDTQYF,TGTGCCAGCAGCCGCGGGACAGGGAGCACAGATACGCAGTATTTT
TRBJ2-7,TRBV7-3,few,TRBD2,CASSASGGYEQYF,TGTGCCAGCAGCGCTAGCGGGGGGTACGAGCAGTACTTC
TRBJ2-2,TRBV6-4,few,TRBD1,CASSDFAGGSGELFF,TGTGCCAGCAGTGACTTCGCAGGGGGAAGCGGGGAGCTGTTTTTT
TRBJ2-7,TRBV28,.,.,CASNGPSSYEQYF,TGTGCCAGCAATGGGCCGAGCTCCTACGAGCAGTACTTC
TRBJ2-4,TRBV6-5,.,.,CASSYSTGEGENIQYF,TGTGCCAGCAGTTACTCGACAGGGGAGGGCGAAAACATTCAGTACTTC
TRBJ1-1,TRBV7-9,.,.,CASSLSTGWDTEAFF,TGTGCCAGCAGCTTATCTACAGGGTGGGACACTGAAGCTTTCTTT
TRBJ2-7,TRBV7-2,.,TRBD2,CASSLAGGRANYEQYF,TGTGCCAGCAGCTTAGCAGGCGGGAGGGCCAATTACGAGCAGTACTTC
TRBJ2-3,TRBV4-1,once,.,CASSQDPGQGDTQYF,TGCGCCAGCAGCCAAGACCCTGGGCAGGGGGATACGCAGTATTTT
TRBJ2-1,TRBV29-1,.,.,CSVEGAAEQFF,TGCAGCGTTGAAGGCGCCGCTGAGCAGTTCTTC
TRBJ1-6,TRBV30,.,.,CAWGPGLRRGSPLHF,TGTGCCTGGGGACCAGGGCTTCGGCGGGGTTCACCCCTCCACTTT
TRBJ1-1,TRBV5-1,few,.,CASSRGNTEAFF,TGCGCCAGCAGCCGGGGGAACACTGAAGCTTTCTTT
TRBJ2-5,TRBV11-1,.,TRBD1,CASSFDRGLETQYF,TGTGCCAGCAGCTTTGACAGGGGCTTAGAGACCCAGTACTTC
TRBJ2-2,TRBV6-1,.,TRBD2,CASSEKGTSGTRNTGEPFF,TGTGCCAGCAGTGAAAAAGGGACTAGCGGGACCCGGAACACCGGGGAGCCGTTTTTT
TRBJ2-7,TRBV5-1,.,TRBD2,CASSPVVGGEQYF,TGCGCCAGCAGCCCCGTAGTCGGGGGGGAGCAGTACTTC
TRBJ1-2,TRBV11-3,.,TRBD1,CASSPDRGYGYTF,TGTGCCAGCAGCCCGGACAGGGGGTATGGCTACACCTTC